The clone carrying this T cell receptor (beta chain) has more than one count but fewer than ten. Its antigen is unknown. The data stem from a study of T cells in Graves' hyperthyroidism and ophthalmopathy. General study points: Ophthalmopathy got predicted by the model a median about 6.7 months before its onset.

Diagnoses used clinical symptoms, serum thyroxine and TRAb, thyroid ultrasound and orbital computed tomography. V trimming: 1 base; J trimming: 3 bases; junction bases outside the gene matches: 4. Germline-derived CDR1 and CDR2 are SGDLS and YYNGEE. The CDR3 loop spans 16 amino acids. Amplification targeted TCR beta CDR3 regions from RNA transcripts. The study used the HTBI primer set for a first-round RT-PCR of the TCR CDR3. Using its own MiXCR run on the multiplex PCR reads, TCRdb lists one record per CDR3 protein. The sample has over 300,000 distinct CDR3 sequences; approximately 14% are singletons.

The TCR originated in a woman aged 40 to 49 with Graves' ophthalmopathy. Sequenced: blood. The J gene is TRBJ2-2, the V gene TRBV9, with 9 bases that match TRBD2. The CDR3 DNA follows: TGTGCCAGCAGCGTATTTAGCGGGAGATACACCGGGGAGCTGTTTTTT. This codes for CASSVFSGRYTGELFF.